One sample yielded the 19 T cell receptor beta chains listed below, sequenced in a study of control samples from healthy donors and cancer patients (dated by TCRdb to about 2020). The library was generated by the immunoSEQ multiplex PCR assay. Imported from immuneACCESS, the table was reduced by TCRdb to in-frame sequences with V and J called. These copies leave out some clones; in studies compared against another copy, an unresolved V gene accounts for under half, and the cause of the remainder is not known. The sample yields roughly 200,000 clones; approximately 92% were counted once. More than 1.2% of the sample is in the top ten clones. The sample consisted of blood. These receptors all come from a man aged 18 to 30 in good health.

This chain uses TRBV5-1 with TRBJ1-2, with TRBD1 matching over 8 bases. This CDR3 has 15 amino acids. The V segment lost 3 bases and the J segment 3 bases; nucleotides outside the gene matches: 7. Germline lookup yields CDR1 SGHRS and CDR2 YFSETQ. The CDR3 DNA reads TGCGCCAGCAGCTCGCTCCTGACAGGGGACTATGGCTACACCTTC. It is translated as CASSSLLTGDYGYTF.

The chain employs TRBV19 and TRBJ1-5, with D perhaps matching TRBD1 (6 bases). This CDR3 comprises 18 residues. Germline CDR1 and CDR2: LNHDA and SQIVND (reference sequence). Deletions cut 6 bases from V and 4 bases from J, with 25 bases between. The CDR3 nucleotides are TGTGCCAGTAGCTTAAAGGGTGCGAGCAGGGGCCTGAATCAGCCCCAGCATTTT. Protein sequence: CASSLKGASRGLNQPQHF. Combining the CDR3 with reference TRBV19 and TRBJ1-5 gives the whole variable domain DGGITQSPKYLFRKEGQNVTLSCEQNLNHDAMYWYRQDPGQGLRLIYYSQIVNDFQKGDIAEGYSVSREKKESFPLTVTSAQKNPTAFYLCASSLKGASRGLNQPQHFGDGTRLSIL.

This chain links TRBV27 with TRBJ1-3, with 8 bases fitting TRBD1. The CDR3 loop spans 14 amino acids. J lost 0 bases, V lost 11 bases, and 6 bases had no gene match. Looked up from germline, CDR1 is MNHEY and CDR2 is SMNVEV (reference sequence). This CDR3 is CAPRTGHSGNTIYF. In DNA form, the CDR3 reads TGTGCCCCTCGGACAGGGCACTCTGGAAACACCATATATTTT.

This chain connects TRBV9 to TRBJ2-3; D is ambiguous. The V gene's germline CDR1 is SGDLS and CDR2 YYNGEE. The CDR3 is made up of 13 amino acids. The ends were cut back, 2 bases at V and 2 bases at J, with 6 bases in the middle. The CDR3 DNA follows: TGTGCCAGCAGCGTTGGAATCACAGATACGCAGTATTTT. Translating it yields CASSVGITDTQYF.

The V and J genes are TRBV5-1 and TRBJ2-5; TRBD2 matches at 9 bases. CDR1 is SGHRS and CDR2 is YFSETQ in the germline V gene. This CDR3 has 16 amino acids. Trimming cost V 0 bases and J 3 bases; bases outside gene matches: 6. The CDR3 sequence: CASSLGGLAGKETQYF. Here the CDR3 DNA reads TGCGCCAGCAGCTTGGGGGGCCTAGCGGGGAAAGAGACCCAGTACTTC.

CDR3 amino acids: CASSEAGQGWAKNIQYF. In DNA form, the CDR3 reads TGTGCCAGCAGTGAAGCAGGACAGGGTTGGGCCAAAAACATTCAGTACTTC. The chain uses TRBV6-1 and TRBJ2-4; 8 nucleotides match TRBD1. Germline V gives CDR1 MNHNS, CDR2 SASEGT. V was pared by 0 bases and J by 1 base, with 5 bases of the junction left unmatched. CDR3 length equals 17 residues.

The chain couples TRBV19 to TRBJ2-3; 9 bases match TRBD1. The germline CDR1 and CDR2 sequences are LNHDA and SQIVND (reference sequence). The CDR3 covers 13 residues. The V and J ends lost 6 bases and 4 bases, in that order; junction bases with no gene match: 2. The CDR3 DNA follows: TGTGCCAGTAGGGGACAGGGATCAGATACGCAGTATTTT. It encodes CASRGQGSDTQYF. Looking up the rest from reference TRBV19 and TRBJ2-3 gives the full variable domain: DGGITQSPKYLFRKEGQNVTLSCEQNLNHDAMYWYRQDPGQGLRLIYYSQIVNDFQKGDIAEGYSVSREKKESFPLTVTSAQKNPTAFYLCASRGQGSDTQYFGPGTRLTVL.

The chain carries TRBV7-2 and TRBJ2-7; TRBD2 is a possible D gene (6 bases). Trimming took off 1 base at V and 2 bases at J, with 9 bases between the two ends. The CDR3 has 14 residues. Germline assignment: CDR1 SGHTA and CDR2 FQGNSA. CDR3 sequence reads: CASSLGRGPYEQYF. Here the CDR3 DNA reads TGTGCCAGCAGCTTAGGGCGGGGTCCCTACGAGCAGTACTTC.

The chain is built from TRBV5-5 and TRBJ2-5; 8 bases match TRBD1. The CDR3 has 15 residues. V lost 4 bases to trimming and J lost 2 bases; unmatched junction nucleotides: 7. CDR1 and CDR2 (germline): SGHKS, YYEKEE (reference sequence). CDR3 residues: CASSRTGTGQETQYF. The CDR3 bases are TGTGCCAGCAGCCGGACCGGGACAGGACAAGAGACCCAGTACTTC.

The rearrangement uses TRBV19 and TRBJ1-2; no clear D gene. Looked up from germline, CDR1 is LNHDA and CDR2 is SQIVND (reference sequence). CDR3 length: 13 residues. V lost 7 bases to trimming and J lost 3 bases, with 12 bases between them. CDR3 sequence: CASNKGLYYGYTF. CDR3 nucleotides: TGTGCCAGTAATAAAGGCCTTTACTATGGCTACACCTTC.

On this clone itself: The sample holds other DNA sequences that translate to the same CDR3. The J gene is TRBJ1-5, the V gene TRBV6-5, with 8 bases lining up with TRBD1. J lost 4 bases, V lost 5 bases, and 1 base had no gene match. The CDR3 is 13 residues long. Germline CDR1 and CDR2: MNHEY and SVGAGI. CDR3 region: CASSRTGNQPQHF. The DNA for the CDR3 is TGTGCCAGCAGTCGGACAGGGAATCAGCCCCAGCATTTT.

CDR3 sequence reads: CASIASGGAGTGELFF. The CDR3 region has the DNA TGTGCCAGCATTGCGAGCGGGGGGGCGGGCACCGGGGAGCTGTTTTTT. V is TRBV2 and J is TRBJ2-2; 10 bases are shared with TRBD2. The germline CDR1 and CDR2 sequences are SNHLY and FYNNEI. This CDR3 comprises 16 residues. The trim removed 7 bases at V and 4 bases at J, leaving 9 bases unmatched.

The rearrangement links TRBV6-5 to TRBJ2-7; D is unresolved. The CDR3 is made up of 15 amino acids. Looked up from germline, CDR1 is MNHEY and CDR2 is SVGAGI. The V end was cut by 7 bases, the J end by 3 bases, with 19 bases between. CDR3 sequence: CASTLRFRAGYEQYF. CDR3 DNA: TGTGCCAGCACTCTACGGTTCAGAGCTGGCTACGAGCAGTACTTC.

This rearrangement joins TRBV28 to TRBJ1-4; tentatively, D is TRBD1 (5 bases). The ends were cut back, 3 bases at V and 8 bases at J, with 16 bases in the middle. This CDR3 is 15 amino acids long. Germline V CDR1 and CDR2: MDHEN, SYDVKM. The CDR3 loop is CASSFPGTQREKLFF. The CDR3 bases are TGTGCCAGCAGTTTCCCCGGGACGCAGAGGGAAAAACTGTTTTTT.

The CDR3 sequence: CASSHLPVSGNTIYF. Written as DNA, the CDR3 is TGTGCCAGCAGCCACTTGCCAGTCTCTGGAAACACCATATATTTT. The rearrangement links TRBV14 to TRBJ1-3; D unresolved. This CDR3 spans 15 amino acids. V was cut by 3 bases and J by 0 bases, with 9 bases left in between. Germline V lookup: CDR1 SGHDN, CDR2 FVKESK.

The chain combines TRBV30 with TRBJ2-1; TRBD1 matches at 11 bases. Germline CDR1 is GTSNPN and CDR2 is SVGIG (reference sequence). CDR3 length: 13 residues. J lost 12 bases, V lost 1 base, and 5 bases had no gene match. CDR3 DNA: TGTGCCTGGAGTGACGGACAGGGGGCATGGCAGTTCTTC. This encodes CAWSDGQGAWQFF.

This clone was counted once. The V and J genes are TRBV25-1 and TRBJ1-1, with D possibly being TRBD1 (5 bases). The V end lost 1 base, the J end lost 2 bases, and 11 bases lay between the germline ends. Germline V gene lookup returns CDR1 MGHDK and CDR2 SYGVNS. The CDR3 spans 15 residues. CDR3 in DNA: TGTGCCAGCAGTGAATCCCGGGGGGGAAACACTGAAGCTTTCTTT. This codes for CASSESRGGNTEAFF. The full variable domain, rest sourced from reference TRBV25-1 and TRBJ1-1, is EADIYQTPRYLVIGTGKKITLECSQTMGHDKMYWYQQDPGMELHLIHYSYGVNSTEKGDLSSESTVSRIRTEHFPLTLESARPSHTSQYLCASSESRGGNTEAFFGQGTRLTVV.

This chain uses TRBV15 with TRBJ1-4; D unresolved. Germline V lookup: CDR1 LNHNV, CDR2 YYDKDF (reference sequence). The CDR3 extends over 16 amino acids. The ends were cut back, 0 bases at V and 0 bases at J, with 8 bases in the middle. In DNA form, the CDR3 reads TGTGCCACCAGCAGAGATATAGAATCAACTAATGAAAAACTGTTTTTT. It codes for CATSRDIESTNEKLFF.

This chain links TRBV18 with TRBJ1-2; 9 bases match TRBD1. V dropped 5 bases and J dropped 5; count of bases not matched to a gene: 6. The CDR3 sequence is 14 residues long. CDR1 is KGHSH, CDR2 LQKENI, per germline. This CDR3 is CASSNRGLGYGYTF. The DNA of the CDR3 is TGTGCCAGCTCAAACAGGGGGCTAGGGTATGGCTACACCTTC.